The 20 T cell receptor beta chains below all came from one sample that was sequenced in a study of T cells in Graves' hyperthyroidism and ophthalmopathy. There were TCR beta CDR3 regions amplified from RNA transcripts. The HTBI set primed first-round TCR CDR3 RT-PCR. One entry per CDR3 protein, called by TCRdb with MiXCR from the multiplex PCR reads. The sample includes a few hundred thousand distinct CDR3 sequences, 25% seen only once; the top ten take less than 75%. Sequenced input: blood. These receptors all come from a man aged 50 to 59 with Graves' hyperthyroidism.

The chain links TRBV28 to TRBJ2-7, with 11 positions matching TRBD2. CDR1 is MDHEN, CDR2 SYDVKM, per germline. V gave up 3 bases and J gave up 4 bases; unmatched junction bases: 5. This CDR3 region has 15 residues. CDR3 region: CASSFSGRAGYEQYF. The CDR3 DNA reads as TGTGCCAGCAGTTTTAGCGGGAGGGCCGGGTACGAGCAGTACTTC.

The V call is TRBV4-2, the J call TRBJ2-7; 8 positions agree with TRBD2. Germline assignment: CDR1 LGHNA and CDR2 YNFKEQ. CDR3 length: 15 amino acids. Germline trimming cut 5 bases from V and 5 bases from J; bases unmatched to any gene: 11. The CDR3: CASSTRTSSTNEQYF. In DNA form, the CDR3 reads TGTGCCAGCAGCACTCGGACTAGCTCCACAAACGAGCAGTACTTC.

This clonotype was seen repeatedly, ten times or more. The chain joins TRBV19 to TRBJ2-7; tentative D call: TRBD2 (6 bases). Trimming removed 4 bases from V and 0 bases from J, with 7 bases in between. There are 13 residues in the CDR3. Germline assignment: CDR1 LNHDA and CDR2 SQIVND (reference sequence). In nucleotides, the CDR3 is TGTGCCAGTAGTAGGGGGGTCTCCTACGAGCAGTACTTC. This sequence encodes CASSRGVSYEQYF.

This sequence joins TRBV20-1 and TRBJ2-3; maybe TRBD2 (6 bases). From germline, CDR1 is DFQATT and CDR2 SNEGSKA (reference sequence). Trimming removed 4 bases at V and 0 bases at J, with 11 bases between. The length of the CDR3 is 14 residues. CDR3 DNA sequence: TGCAGTGCTACACGGGGGACCAGCACAGATACGCAGTATTTT. Encoded protein: CSATRGTSTDTQYF.

This clonotype was seen ten or more times. This chain uses TRBV7-9 with TRBJ2-1; 7 bases map to TRBD1. The CDR3 length is 14 residues. V lost 2 bases and J lost 8; bases outside the gene matches: 6. CDR1 is SEHNR, CDR2 FQNEAQ, per germline (reference sequence). The CDR3 DNA follows: TGTGCCAGCAGCTTACGTACAGGGGAAGATGAGCAGTTCTTC. It yields the protein CASSLRTGEDEQFF.

This clonotype was seen at least ten times. One junction end disagrees with the germline gene, perhaps due to a read error. The chain has TRBV5-1 and TRBJ2-5; D call uncertain. CDR1 and CDR2 from the germline V gene are SGHRS and YFSETQ. The CDR3 sequence is 12 residues long. The CDR3 nucleotides read TGTGCCAGCAGCTTAGTTGAAGAGACCCAGTACTTC. It specifies CASSLVEETQYF.

The chain combines TRBV19 with TRBJ2-7; D is unresolved. Between the trimmed V and J ends, which lost 3 bases and 1 base, there was a span of 7 bases. This CDR3 region has 13 residues. Per the germline V gene, CDR1 is LNHDA and CDR2 is SQIVND (reference sequence). The CDR3 here is CASSMARSYEQYF. CDR3 nucleotides: TGTGCCAGTAGTATGGCTAGATCCTACGAGCAGTACTTC.

The V gene is TRBV12-3 or TRBV12-4, the J gene TRBJ2-3; TRBD2 aligns across 9 bases. The CDR3 extends over 18 amino acids. V was clipped by 5 bases and J by 6 bases; unmatched bases: 18. The CDR3 spells CASSGGSASGIPTDTQYF. The CDR3 coding sequence is TGTGCCAGCAGTGGGGGATCCGCTAGCGGGATACCCACCGATACGCAGTATTTT.

The V and J genes are TRBV11-3 and TRBJ1-1, with D perhaps matching TRBD1 (6 bases). The germline V gene encodes CDR1 SGHNT and CDR2 YENEEA. The CDR3 runs to 15 residues. The V and J ends lost 4 bases and 8 bases respectively, with 20 bases between them. The CDR3 DNA follows: TGTGCCAGCAGCTCCATGGGGCAGGGGACAAGGGAAGCTTTCTTT. Protein product: CASSSMGQGTREAFF.

This clonotype was seen repeatedly, ten times or more. The chain employs TRBV11-2 and TRBJ1-1; TRBD1 is a possible D gene (5 bases). This CDR3 has 15 residues. With 2 bases removed from V and 1 base from J, the gap between germline ends came to 11 bases. In germline, CDR1 is SGHAT, CDR2 FQNNGV. The CDR3 DNA reads TGTGCCAGCAGCTTATCTGGACACTCGAACACTGAAGCTTTCTTT. This codes for CASSLSGHSNTEAFF.

J is TRBJ2-2 and V is TRBV6-1; 9 nucleotides align to TRBD1. This CDR3 contains 16 residues. The germline V gene encodes CDR1 MNHNS and CDR2 SASEGT. V shed 4 bases and J 4 bases; nucleotides not matched to a gene: 7. CDR3 in amino acids: CASSARTGAGTGELFF. CDR3 sequence (DNA): TGTGCCAGCAGTGCGAGGACAGGGGCGGGCACCGGGGAGCTGTTTTTT.

This clonotype was counted at least ten times. This chain links TRBV2 with TRBJ2-3; 9 bases are a match to TRBD1. The ends lost 5 bases at V and 2 bases at J; junction bases unmatched: 2. The CDR3 is made up of 14 amino acids. The germline V gene has CDR1 SNHLY and CDR2 FYNNEI. In DNA form, the CDR3 reads TGTGCCAGCAGTCGACAGGGGGACACAGATACGCAGTATTTT. Amino acids: CASSRQGDTDTQYF.

The chain couples TRBV9 to TRBJ2-7; 7 bases align to TRBD2. There are 16 residues in the CDR3. V lost 5 bases, J lost 3 bases, and 14 bases stayed unmatched. Germline-derived CDR1 and CDR2 are SGDLS and YYNGEE. CDR3 nucleotides: TGTGCCAGCAGGAAGATTGGGGGAGGGCCTTTCTACGAGCAGTACTTC. Encoded protein: CASRKIGGGPFYEQYF.

A note on this clonotype: Since a much larger clone is just one base distant, this may be a read error. The CDR3 end shows no conserved phenylalanine or tryptophan, and so a read error is likely. The V call is TRBV12-3 or TRBV12-4, the J call TRBJ2-1, with D perhaps TRBD2 (5 bases). The V gene lost 5 bases and the J gene lost 2 bases, with 16 bases spanning the gap. The CDR3 covers 16 residues. CDR3: CASSPAPGFTYNEQFL. As DNA, the CDR3 is TGTGCCAGCAGTCCGGCCCCGGGGTTCACCTACAATGAGCAGTTCCTC.

This rearrangement joins TRBV7-9 to TRBJ2-3, with 7 bases matching TRBD1. There are 15 residues in the CDR3. The V gene end was trimmed by 4 bases and the J gene end by 1 base; junction bases not matched to a gene: 5. Germline V gives CDR1 SEHNR, CDR2 FQNEAQ (reference sequence). CDR3 region: CASSSTGIRTDTQYF. The CDR3 DNA sequence: TGTGCCAGCAGCTCGACAGGGATTCGCACAGATACGCAGTATTTT.

This clonotype was observed at least ten times. The chain carries TRBV12-3 or TRBV12-4 and TRBJ1-1; no firm D call. The CDR3 consists of 15 residues. The V and J ends lost 2 bases and 2 bases respectively, with 12 bases between them. CDR3 nucleotides: TGTGCCAGCAGTTTATCGGGCAGAGGAAACACTGAAGCTTTCTTT. This encodes CASSLSGRGNTEAFF.

This clonotype was recorded many times. The chain recombines TRBV18 with TRBJ2-7; 8 positions match TRBD1. With 3 bases clipped from V and 7 bases from J, the junction kept 5 bases outside the gene matches. Germline values: CDR1 KGHSH, CDR2 LQKENI. This CDR3 is built from 13 residues. The CDR3 DNA sequence: TGTGCCAGCTCACCCCAAGGACAGGGTGAGCAGTACTTC. This codes for CASSPQGQGEQYF.

The chain couples TRBV20-1 to TRBJ2-7, with a tentative D call TRBD2 (5 bases). Trimming removed 3 bases at V and 3 bases at J, with 21 bases between. The length of the CDR3 is 16 residues. Germline loops: CDR1 DFQATT, CDR2 SNEGSKA (reference sequence). As DNA, the CDR3 is TGCAGTGCTAGTGAGTTCAGAAGCGGATCTATCTACGAGCAGTACTTC. It specifies CSASEFRSGSIYEQYF.

This clonotype was recorded at least ten times. The chain joins TRBV7-8 to TRBJ2-7, with TRBD2 as a possible D gene (6 bases). This CDR3 is built from 15 residues. Trimming removed 5 bases from V and 6 bases from J, with 20 bases in between. Looked up from germline, CDR1 is SGHVS and CDR2 is FQNEAQ. CDR3 residues: CASSPWPRLGGEQYF. CDR3 bases: TGTGCCAGCAGCCCCTGGCCGCGATTGGGAGGCGAGCAGTACTTC.

V is TRBV15 and J is TRBJ2-1; TRBD1 or TRBD2 may be the D gene (5 bases each). Per germline, CDR1 LNHNV and CDR2 YYDKDF (reference sequence). The length of the CDR3 is 13 residues. V was trimmed by 8 bases and J by 5 bases, leaving 13 bases between them. Here the CDR3 reads CATDPGRNNEQFF. In nucleotides, the CDR3 is TGTGCCACCGATCCGGGACGGAACAATGAGCAGTTCTTC.